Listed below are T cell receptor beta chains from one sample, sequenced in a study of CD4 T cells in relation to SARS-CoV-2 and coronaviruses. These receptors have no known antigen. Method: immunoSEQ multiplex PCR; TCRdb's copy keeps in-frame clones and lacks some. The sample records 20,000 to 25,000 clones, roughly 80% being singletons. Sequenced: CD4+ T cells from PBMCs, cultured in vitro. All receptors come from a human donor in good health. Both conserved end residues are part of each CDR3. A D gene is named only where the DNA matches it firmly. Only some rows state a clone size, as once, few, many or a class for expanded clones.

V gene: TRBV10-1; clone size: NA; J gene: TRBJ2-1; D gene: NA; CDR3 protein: CASSGSGSYEQFF; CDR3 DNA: TGCGCCAGCAGTGGGAGCGGGTCGTATGAGCAGTTCTTC
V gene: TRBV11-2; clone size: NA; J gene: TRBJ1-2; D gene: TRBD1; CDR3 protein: CASSSRQGASGYTF; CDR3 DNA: TGTGCCAGCAGCAGCAGACAGGGGGCGAGTGGCTACACCTTC
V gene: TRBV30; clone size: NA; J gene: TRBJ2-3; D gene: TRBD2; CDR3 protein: CAWSGLADLTDTQYF; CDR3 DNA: TGTGCCTGGAGTGGACTAGCGGACCTCACAGATACGCAGTATTTT
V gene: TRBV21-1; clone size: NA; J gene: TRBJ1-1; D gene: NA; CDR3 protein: CASSTGGFSGQGATEAFF; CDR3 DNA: TGTGCCAGCAGCACGGGGGGCTTCTCGGGACAGGGGGCAACTGAAGCTTTCTTT
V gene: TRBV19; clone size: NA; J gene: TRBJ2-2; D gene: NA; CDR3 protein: CASNSQYTGELFF; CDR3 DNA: TGTGCCAGTAATTCTCAGTACACCGGGGAGCTGTTTTTT
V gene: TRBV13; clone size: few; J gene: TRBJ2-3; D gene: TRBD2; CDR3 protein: CASKLGGSSSTDTQYF; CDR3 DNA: TGTGCCAGCAAATTGGGGGGGTCTAGCTCCACAGATACGCAGTATTTT
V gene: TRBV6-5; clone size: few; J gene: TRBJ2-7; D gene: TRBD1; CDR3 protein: CASHGQGVREQYF; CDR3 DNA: TGTGCCAGCCACGGACAGGGTGTGCGAGAGCAGTACTTC
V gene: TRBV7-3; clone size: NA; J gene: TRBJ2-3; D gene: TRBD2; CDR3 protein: CASSITGSGRPDTQYF; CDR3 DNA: TGTGCCAGCAGCATAACCGGCAGCGGGAGGCCAGATACGCAGTATTTT
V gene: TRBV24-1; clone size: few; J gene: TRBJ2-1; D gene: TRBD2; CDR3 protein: CATSDPTSGRLGNEQFF; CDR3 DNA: TGTGCCACCAGTGATCCGACTAGCGGGAGATTGGGTAATGAGCAGTTCTTC
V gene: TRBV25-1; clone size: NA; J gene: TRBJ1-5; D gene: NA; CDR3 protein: CATQGGGNQPQHF; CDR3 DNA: TGTGCCACCCAAGGGGGAGGCAATCAGCCCCAGCATTTT
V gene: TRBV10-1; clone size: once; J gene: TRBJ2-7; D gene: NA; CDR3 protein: CASSSHMTPYEQYF; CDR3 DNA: TGCGCCAGCAGTTCTCACATGACTCCCTACGAGCAGTACTTC
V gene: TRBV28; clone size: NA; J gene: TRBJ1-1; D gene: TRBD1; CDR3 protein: CASRGTGGTEAFF; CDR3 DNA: TGTGCCAGCAGGGGAACAGGGGGCACTGAAGCTTTCTTT
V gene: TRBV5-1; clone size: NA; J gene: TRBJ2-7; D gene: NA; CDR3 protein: CASSLTRAQYEQYF; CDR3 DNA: TGCGCCAGCAGCTTGACCAGGGCCCAATACGAGCAGTACTTC
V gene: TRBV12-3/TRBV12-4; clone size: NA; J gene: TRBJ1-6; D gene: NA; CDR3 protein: CASSFYRDSPLHF; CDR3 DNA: TGTGCCAGCAGTTTTTACAGGGACTCACCCCTCCACTTT
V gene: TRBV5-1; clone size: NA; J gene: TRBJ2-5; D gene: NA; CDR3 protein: CASRVPSQETQYF; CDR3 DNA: TGCGCCAGCAGGGTCCCGTCCCAAGAGACCCAGTACTTC
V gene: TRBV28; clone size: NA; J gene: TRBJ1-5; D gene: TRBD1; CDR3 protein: CASSPIDRANQPQHF; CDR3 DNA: TGTGCCAGCAGTCCAATCGACAGGGCCAATCAGCCCCAGCATTTT
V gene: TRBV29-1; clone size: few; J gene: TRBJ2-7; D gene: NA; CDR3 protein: CSVEGRGWGEQYF; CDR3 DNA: TGCAGCGTTGAGGGCAGGGGATGGGGCGAGCAGTACTTC
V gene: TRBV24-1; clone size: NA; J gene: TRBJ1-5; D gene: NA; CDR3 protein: CATSVAGASNQPQHF; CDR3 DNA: TGTGCCACCAGTGTGGCAGGTGCGAGCAATCAGCCCCAGCATTTT
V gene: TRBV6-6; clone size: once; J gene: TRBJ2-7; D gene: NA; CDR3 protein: CASRVTGPSYEQYF; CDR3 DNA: TGTGCCAGCAGGGTTACAGGGCCCTCCTACGAGCAGTACTTC
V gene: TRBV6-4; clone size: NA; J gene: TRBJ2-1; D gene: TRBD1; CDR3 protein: CASTQTGTPYYNEQFF; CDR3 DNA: TGTGCCAGCACCCAGACAGGGACACCTTATTACAATGAGCAGTTCTTC
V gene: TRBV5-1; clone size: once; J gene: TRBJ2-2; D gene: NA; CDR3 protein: CASSSGAVVNTGELFF; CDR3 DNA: TGCGCCAGCAGCTCGGGAGCGGTGGTGAACACCGGGGAGCTGTTTTTT
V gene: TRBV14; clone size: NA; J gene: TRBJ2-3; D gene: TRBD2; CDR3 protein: CASSLTSGPGDTQYF; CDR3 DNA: TGTGCCAGCAGTCTTACTAGCGGCCCGGGAGATACGCAGTATTTT
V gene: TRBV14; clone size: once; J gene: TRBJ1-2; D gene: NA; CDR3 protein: CASSLLPWESYTF; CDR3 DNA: TGTGCCAGCAGCCTCCTGCCTTGGGAGAGCTACACCTTC
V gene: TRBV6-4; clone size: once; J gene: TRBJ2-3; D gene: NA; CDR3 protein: CASSDSAGSTDTQYF; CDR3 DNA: TGTGCCAGCAGTGACTCAGCGGGTAGCACAGATACGCAGTATTTT
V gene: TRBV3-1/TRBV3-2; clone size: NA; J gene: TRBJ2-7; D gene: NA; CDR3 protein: CASSPDSYEQYF; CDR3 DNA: TGTGCCAGCAGCCCTGACAGCTACGAGCAGTACTTC
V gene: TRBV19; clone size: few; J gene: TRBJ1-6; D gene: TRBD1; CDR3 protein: CASSGQGNNSPLHF; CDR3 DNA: TGTGCCAGTAGTGGACAGGGCAATAATTCACCCCTCCACTTT
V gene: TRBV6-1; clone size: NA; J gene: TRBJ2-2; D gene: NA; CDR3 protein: CASSDMVAANTGELFF; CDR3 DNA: TGTGCCAGCAGTGATATGGTCGCCGCGAACACCGGGGAGCTGTTTTTT
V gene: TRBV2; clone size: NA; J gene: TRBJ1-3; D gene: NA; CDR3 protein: CASSRSVGSGNTIYF; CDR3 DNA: TGTGCCAGCAGTCGCTCTGTGGGAAGTGGAAACACCATATATTTT
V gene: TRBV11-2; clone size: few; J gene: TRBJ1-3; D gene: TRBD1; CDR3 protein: CASSLALGQDSGNTIYF; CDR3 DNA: TGTGCCAGCAGCTTAGCCCTAGGACAGGACTCTGGAAACACCATATATTTT
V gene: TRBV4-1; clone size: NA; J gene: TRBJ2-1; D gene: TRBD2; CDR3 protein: CASSQRLANEQFF; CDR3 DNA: TGCGCCAGCAGCCAACGACTAGCGAATGAGCAGTTCTTC
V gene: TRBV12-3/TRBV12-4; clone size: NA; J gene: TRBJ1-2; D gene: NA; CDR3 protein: CASRRDSGYTF; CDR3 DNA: TGTGCCAGCAGAAGGGACTCCGGCTACACCTTC
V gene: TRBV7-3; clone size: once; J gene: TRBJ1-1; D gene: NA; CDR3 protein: CASSPRGGVNTEAFF; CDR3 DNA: TGTGCCAGCAGCCCCCGTGGGGGGGTGAACACTGAAGCTTTCTTT
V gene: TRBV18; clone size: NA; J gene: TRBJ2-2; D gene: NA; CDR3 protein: CASSPRSDTGELFF; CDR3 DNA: TGTGCCAGCTCACCACGTTCCGACACCGGGGAGCTGTTTTTT